The 11 T cell receptor beta chains below were found in one sample sequenced in a study of T-cell memory formation after mild COVID-19 (dated by TCRdb to the early 2020s). The library was obtained by 5' RACE. TCRdb names Illumina NovaSeq 6000 as the instrument used. TCRdb passed the public sequencing reads through fastp at Q25 and MiXCR, retaining productive beta sequences. Rows with one shared CDR3 protein collapse into an entry with the most common genes and DNA. For this sample there are about 470,000 distinct CDR3 sequences; roughly 18% appear just once. 12% of the sample belongs to the ten largest clones. Material for sequencing was PBMCs or a T cell subset sorted from them (not recorded which). The receptors come from an adult woman who had mild COVID-19 (a few samples of this study predate the infection). The sample titles of this study are shuffled in the database, so cell type and time point are left out; the donor was told from shared clones.

V usage is TRBV7-9 and J usage is TRBJ2-7; TRBD1 aligns across 10 bases. CDR3 length: 15 amino acids. Trimming took 4 bases from V and 3 from J; bases not matched to a gene: 6. From germline, CDR1 is SEHNR and CDR2 FQNEAQ (reference sequence). CDR3 sequence: CASSSGQGSNYEQYF. The CDR3 nucleotides read TGTGCCAGCAGCTCGGGACAGGGGTCTAACTACGAGCAGTACTTC.

This clonotype came up a few times. This rearrangement joins TRBV5-1 to TRBJ2-7; 14 positions agree with TRBD2. Germline trimming cut 3 bases from V and 2 bases from J; bases unmatched to any gene: 13. This CDR3 spans 19 amino acids. CDR1 and CDR2 (germline): SGHRS, YFSETQ. CDR3 DNA sequence: TGCGCCAGCAGCTCAAGGGGACTAGCGGGAGTCCCGTCCGCCTACGAGCAGTACTTC. As protein: CASSSRGLAGVPSAYEQYF.

This clonotype was counted between two and nine times. The rearrangement uses TRBV4-3 and TRBJ2-1; 12 bases are shared with TRBD2. Germline trimming cut 0 bases from V and 7 bases from J; bases unmatched to any gene: 7. This CDR3 is 17 amino acids long. Germline CDR1 LGHNA, CDR2 YSLEER. The CDR3 sequence: CASSQDHLAGGENEQFF. DNA for the CDR3: TGCGCCAGCAGCCAAGATCACCTAGCGGGAGGGGAGAATGAGCAGTTCTTC.

The J gene is TRBJ2-6, the V gene TRBV5-1; D is possibly TRBD1 or TRBD2 (5 bases each). Trimming stripped 5 bases from V and 4 bases from J, with 10 bases between. Germline V gene sequence: CDR1 SGHRS, CDR2 YFSETQ. The CDR3 sequence is 14 residues long. The CDR3 DNA follows: TGCGCCAGCAGGTGGGGGTTCGGGGCCAACGTCCTGACTTTC. Translated: CASRWGFGANVLTF.

V usage is TRBV11-2 and J usage is TRBJ2-7; 8 bases map to TRBD2. This CDR3 comprises 15 residues. CDR1 and CDR2 from the germline V gene are SGHAT and FQNNGV. With 4 bases clipped from V and 0 bases from J, the junction kept 5 bases outside the gene matches. This CDR3 reads CASSSISGSSYEQYF. CDR3 DNA: TGTGCCAGCAGCTCGATAAGCGGGAGCTCCTACGAGCAGTACTTC.

This clonotype appeared a few times. CDR3 nucleotides: TGTGCCAGCAGCTTATATGGCAGGGGGATGGACACTGAAGCTTTCTTT. Amino acid sequence: CASSLYGRGMDTEAFF. The J gene is TRBJ1-1, the V gene TRBV7-3, with 7 bases aligning to TRBD1. The CDR3 contains 16 residues. Per the germline V gene, CDR1 is SGHTA and CDR2 is FQGTGA. The J segment lost 3 bases and the V segment lost 2 bases, leaving 9 bases of the junction unmatched.

The gene calls are TRBV24-1 and TRBJ1-1; 7 positions agree with TRBD1. The CDR3 spans 15 residues. After removal of 4 bases from V and 6 bases from J, the junction contained 10 bases not matched to a gene. Germline assignment: CDR1 KGHDR and CDR2 SFDVKD. CDR3 sequence: CATSDPRDSLSEAFF. CDR3 DNA: TGTGCCACCAGTGACCCCCGGGACAGCCTGTCTGAAGCTTTCTTT.

The chain carries TRBV5-1 and TRBJ1-1; perhaps TRBD1 as D (5 bases). CDR1 is SGHRS, CDR2 YFSETQ, per germline. V lost 2 bases and J lost 6, with 20 bases in between. This CDR3 comprises 16 residues. The CDR3 sequence is CASSFTGGLYSSEAFF. DNA of the CDR3: TGCGCCAGCAGCTTTACCGGGGGGTTATATTCTTCTGAAGCTTTCTTT. The full variable domain, with the rest looked up from reference TRBV5-1 and TRBJ1-1, is KAGVTQTPRYLIKTRGQQVTLSCSPISGHRSVSWYQQTPGQGLQFLFEYFSETQRNKGNFPGRFSGRQFSNSRSEMNVSTLELGDSALYLCASSFTGGLYSSEAFFGQGTRLTVV.

J is TRBJ2-3 and V is TRBV4-2, with 9 bases identical to TRBD2. The ends lost 0 bases at V and 0 bases at J; junction bases unmatched: 4. The germline gives CDR1 LGHNA, CDR2 YNFKEQ. This CDR3 region has 17 residues. The CDR3, as DNA: TGTGCCAGCAGCCAAGAAGGGCGGGGGGGTAGCACAGATACGCAGTATTTT. This translates into CASSQEGRGGSTDTQYF.

The chain couples TRBV24-1 to TRBJ2-1, with D unresolved. V was pared by 1 base and J by 7 bases, with 7 bases between. Germline CDR1 KGHDR, CDR2 SFDVKD. This CDR3 is 13 amino acids long. CDR3 DNA: TGTGCCACCAGTGATTTACTGGTGAATGAGCAGTTCTTC. Its protein product is CATSDLLVNEQFF.

This clonotype has a handful of counts. CDR3 protein: CASRGLVTSGRATYEQYF. In DNA form, the CDR3 reads TGTGCCAGCAGGGGACTCGTAACTAGCGGGAGGGCCACATACGAGCAGTACTTC. The chain joins TRBV12-3 or TRBV12-4 to TRBJ2-7; 13 positions agree with TRBD2. This CDR3 has 18 residues. J lost 4 bases, V lost 6 bases, and 15 bases had no gene match.